The T cell receptor (beta chain) described here comes from a study of identical twins' blood T cells (dated by TCRdb to the early 2010s). With respect to the entire study: The 12 libraries, six for the alpha chain and six for the beta chain, together yielded around 51 million Illumina reads. Using next-generation sequencing, the study compared the TCR alpha and beta chain repertoires of three pairs of monozygous twins to assess how genetics influences repertoire formation. Points the paper makes about the study in general: The number of CDR3 clonotypes shared between two donors was mainly determined by the product of the cloneset sizes of the two donors, and no clear deviation from this trend was shown by twins. Twin pairs were reported to be markedly more alike in V gene usage than unrelated donors were, even when looking at non-selected out-of-frame TCRbeta clonotypes. Among the most abundant TCRbeta clonotypes, more CDR3 sequences were shared by each donor with her twin than with unrelated donors. Because the twins were reared together, environmental influences could not be ruled out as the explanation for twin similarity. Validation by independent studies was stated to be required for the proposed role of the TCRalpha J segment in MHC recognition during thymic selection.

The donors were six healthy women who made up three monozygous twin pairs. All three twin pairs had been reared together, and it was thought likely that the same infectious agents and vaccines had been met by these twin pairs. TCR cDNA libraries were prepared from RNA that was isolated from peripheral blood mononuclear cells. Trimming takes 4 bases from V and 5 bases from J, and the germline ends sit 18 bases apart. The germline V gene (reference sequence) provides CDR1 LNHNV and CDR2 YYDKDF. The CDR3 holds 16 amino acids from the cysteine to the phenylalanine. Just the 48-base CDR3 DNA is kept, in frame starting at base 1. The library was made by 5' RACE. The sequencer was an Illumina Genome Analyzer IIx. To prepare the RNA-based TCR cDNA libraries, a previously described protocol was followed, with several modifications. To prevent cross-contamination, sample-specific barcodes were added to both ends of each TCR cDNA library during cDNA synthesis and amplification. The published analysis was carried out like this. Between about 100,000 and nearly 500,000 clonotypes were identified per individual, and about 2.2 to 4 million CDR3-containing reads were obtained per library. After reads with improper barcode index combinations were thrown out, a cloneset for each library was built using the MiTCR software. MiTCR filtered or rescued low-quality reads and corrected PCR and sequencing errors when assembling CDR3 clonotypes. Artificial out-of-frame clonotypes were removed by being mapped to in-frame sequences, with one indel in the CDR3 allowed. To measure how similar V and J gene usage was between donors, Jensen-Shannon divergence was divided by mean entropy. TCRdb applied fastp at Q25 and MiXCR to the public reads, then kept only in-frame beta chains. Rows are unified per CDR3 protein, each entry keeping the most common DNA and genes. In this record, the V and J calls reflect TCRdb's handling and not the investigators' own analysis. For this sample there are 350,000 to 400,000 distinct CDR3 sequences; roughly 30% appear just once. About 6.1% of the sample is held by the ten biggest clonotypes.

The table lists this clonotype with a few counts. Its target antigen remains unknown. Within one base of it there is no much larger clone, and no base qualities were kept. Sequencing used PBMCs. The receptor comes from a woman between 18 and 50 years old in good health. The rearranged segments are TRBV15 and TRBJ1-5, and perhaps TRBD1 as D gene, on 5 matching bases. The encoded CDR3 is CATSIINRLGYQPQHF. The DNA reads TGTGCCACCAGCATCATAAACAGGCTGGGTTATCAGCCCCAGCATTTT. Here the CDR3 is joined to the reference TRBV15 and TRBJ1-5 genes, and the full variable domain is: DAMVIQNPRYQVTQFGKPVTLSCSQTLNHNVMYWYQQKSSQAPKLLFHYYDKDFNNEADTPDNFQSRRPNTSFCFLDIRSPGLGDTAMYLCATSIINRLGYQPQHFGDGTRLSIL.